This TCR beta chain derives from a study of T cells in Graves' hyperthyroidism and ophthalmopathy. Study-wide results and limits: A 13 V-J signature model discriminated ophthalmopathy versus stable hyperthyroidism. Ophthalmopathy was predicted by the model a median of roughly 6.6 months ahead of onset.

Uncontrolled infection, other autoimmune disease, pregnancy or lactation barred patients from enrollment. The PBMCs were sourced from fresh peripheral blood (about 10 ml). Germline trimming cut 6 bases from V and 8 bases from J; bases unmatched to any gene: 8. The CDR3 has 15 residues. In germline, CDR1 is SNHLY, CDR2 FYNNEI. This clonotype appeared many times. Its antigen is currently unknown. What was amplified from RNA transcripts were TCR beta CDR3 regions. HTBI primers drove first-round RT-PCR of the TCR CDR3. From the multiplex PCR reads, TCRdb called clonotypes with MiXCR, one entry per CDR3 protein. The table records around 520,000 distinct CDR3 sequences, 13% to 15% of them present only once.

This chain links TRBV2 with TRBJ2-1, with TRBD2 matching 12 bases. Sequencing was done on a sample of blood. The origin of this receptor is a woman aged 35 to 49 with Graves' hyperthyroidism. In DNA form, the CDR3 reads TGTGCCAGCAGAGCCCCTAGCGGGAGGGTCGATGAGCAGTTCTTC. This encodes CASRAPSGRVDEQFF.